A few counts support the clone carrying this T cell receptor beta chain. The V and J ends lost 3 bases and 7 bases respectively, with 7 bases between them. The CDR3 sequence is 13 residues long. This record comes from a study of blood T cell repertoires in COVID-19. Profiling relied on immunoSEQ multiplex PCR, and the TCRdb table lists in-frame clones only, not all of them. The sample lists under 200,000 clones; around 85% were seen once. Sequencing was done on a sample of PBMCs or T cells enriched from blood (not recorded which). The rearrangement joins TRBV12-3 or TRBV12-4 to TRBJ1-6, with D maybe TRBD1 (5 bases). The sequence came from a woman between 40 and 55 years old with acute COVID-19. CDR3 coding DNA: TGTGCCAGCAGTTTGACAGAGAATTCACCCCTCCACTTT. Residues: CASSLTENSPLHF.